This T cell receptor beta chain was documented in a study of response to subunit inactivated influenza vaccine. TCRdb reanalysed the RT-PCR reads using MiXCR and keeps one entry per CDR3 protein. The table includes approximately 500,000 distinct CDR3 sequences, under 25% detected once. The CDR3 consists of 14 residues. Looked up from germline, CDR1 is LGHNA and CDR2 is YNFKEQ. Deletions cut 2 bases from V and 4 bases from J, with 10 bases between. This clonotype appeared a few times. These data were also filed under a second study, of T cells expressing NK-cell markers. From that study: Generation of TCR beta cDNA was performed by 5'RACE template switching incorporating UMIs.

The rearrangement uses TRBV4-2 and TRBJ2-3, with D hard to call. This TCR derives from a man aged 45-65 years who received an inactivated influenza vaccine. The sample in question was CD4+ T cells sorted from PBMCs, obtained about 12 days after vaccination. CDR3 sequence reads: CASSQRPFADTQYF. CDR3 sequence (DNA): TGTGCCAGCAGCCAACGGCCCTTCGCAGATACGCAGTATTTT.